Shown below are 2 T cell receptor beta chains from a single sample sequenced in a study of graft-versus-host responses after intestinal transplantation. No cognate antigen is known for these TCRs. Here immunoSEQ multiplex PCR was the method, and the copy in TCRdb shows in-frame clones only, minus some. The sample contains fewer than 120,000 clones, roughly 93% of which appear only once. The sequenced sample was unstimulated CD8+ T cells sorted from spleen or lymph node cells, obtained before intestinal transplant. The receptor set was obtained from a human donor who received an intestinal transplant.

The CDR3 coding sequence is TGTGCCAGCAGTTTATCCGGGACAGGGGTCTGGACCTACGAGCAGTACTTC. Protein sequence: CASSLSGTGVWTYEQYF. The V and J genes are TRBV27 and TRBJ2-7; TRBD1 matches 10 bases. V shed 0 bases and J 2 bases; nucleotides not matched to a gene: 7. This CDR3 has 17 residues. Germline V CDR1 and CDR2: MNHEY, SMNVEV (reference sequence).

The chain employs TRBV5-8 and TRBJ1-3; TRBD1 matches 9 bases. CDR3 length: 17 amino acids. Trimming cost V 2 bases and J 0 bases; bases outside gene matches: 6. CDR1 and CDR2 from the germline V gene are SGHTS and YDEGEE. The CDR3 DNA sequence: TGTGCCAGCAGCTTACGACAGGGGGGAAACTCTGGAAACACCATATATTTT. Amino acid sequence: CASSLRQGGNSGNTIYF. The whole variable domain, remainder taken from reference TRBV5-8 and TRBJ1-3, is EAGVTQSPTHLIKTRGQQATLRCSPISGHTSVYWYQQALGLGLQFLLWYDEGEERNRGNFPPRFSGRQFPNYSSELNVNALELEDSALYLCASSLRQGGNSGNTIYFGEGSWLTVV.